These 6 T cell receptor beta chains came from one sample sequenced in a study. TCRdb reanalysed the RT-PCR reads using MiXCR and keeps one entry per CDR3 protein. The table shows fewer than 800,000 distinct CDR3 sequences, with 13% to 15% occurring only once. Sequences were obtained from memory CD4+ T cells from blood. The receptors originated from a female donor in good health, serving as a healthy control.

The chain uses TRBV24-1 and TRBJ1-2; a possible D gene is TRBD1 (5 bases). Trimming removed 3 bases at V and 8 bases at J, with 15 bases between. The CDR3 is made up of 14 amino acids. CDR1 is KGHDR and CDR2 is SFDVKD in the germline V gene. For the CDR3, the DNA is TGTGCCACCAGTGATGGGGACCGCTTGTGGGGCTACACCTTC. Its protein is CATSDGDRLWGYTF.

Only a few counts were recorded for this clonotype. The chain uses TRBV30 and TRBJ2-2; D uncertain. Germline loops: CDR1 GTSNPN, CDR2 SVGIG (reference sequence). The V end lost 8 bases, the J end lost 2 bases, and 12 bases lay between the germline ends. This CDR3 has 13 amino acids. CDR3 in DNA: TGTGCCCTCCGGAGATCCAACACCGGGGAGCTGTTTTTT. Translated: CALRRSNTGELFF.

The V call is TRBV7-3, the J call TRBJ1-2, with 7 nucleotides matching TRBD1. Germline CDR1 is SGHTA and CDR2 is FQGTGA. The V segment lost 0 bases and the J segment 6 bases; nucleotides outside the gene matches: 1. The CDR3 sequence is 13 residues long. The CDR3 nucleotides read TGTGCCAGCAGCTTAACAACAGGGGATGGCTACACCTTC. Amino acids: CASSLTTGDGYTF. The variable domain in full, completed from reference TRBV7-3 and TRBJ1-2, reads GAGVSQTPSNKVTEKGKYVELRCDPISGHTALYWYRQSLGQGPEFLIYFQGTGAADDSGLPNDRFFAVRPEGSVSTLKIQRTERGDSAVYLCASSLTTGDGYTFGSGTRLTVV.

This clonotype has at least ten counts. The CDR3 DNA reads as TGTGCCAGCAGCCCCCAGGGGGGGGACTACGAGCAGTACTTC. This encodes CASSPQGGDYEQYF. The chain uses TRBV7-2 and TRBJ2-7; D possibly matches TRBD1 or TRBD2 (7 bases each). Germline lookup yields CDR1 SGHTA and CDR2 FQGNSA. This CDR3 has 14 amino acids. The V and J ends lost 5 bases and 3 bases respectively, with 14 bases between them.

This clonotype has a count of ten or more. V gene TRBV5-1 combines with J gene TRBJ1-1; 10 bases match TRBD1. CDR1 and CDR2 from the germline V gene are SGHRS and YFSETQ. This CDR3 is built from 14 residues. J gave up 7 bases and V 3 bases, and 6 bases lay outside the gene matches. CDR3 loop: CASSWDRGKGEAFF. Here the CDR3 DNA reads TGCGCCAGCAGCTGGGACAGGGGCAAGGGTGAAGCTTTCTTT. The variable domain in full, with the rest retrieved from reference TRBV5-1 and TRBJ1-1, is KAGVTQTPRYLIKTRGQQVTLSCSPISGHRSVSWYQQTPGQGLQFLFEYFSETQRNKGNFPGRFSGRQFSNSRSEMNVSTLELGDSALYLCASSWDRGKGEAFFGQGTRLTVV.

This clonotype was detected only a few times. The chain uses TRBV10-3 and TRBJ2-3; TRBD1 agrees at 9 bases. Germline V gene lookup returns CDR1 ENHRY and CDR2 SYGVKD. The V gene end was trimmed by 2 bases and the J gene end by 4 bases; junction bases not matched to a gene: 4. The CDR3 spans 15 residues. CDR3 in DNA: TGTGCCATCAGTGAGCCGACAGGGGGGGCAGATACGCAGTATTTT. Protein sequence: CAISEPTGGADTQYF.